Each of the 31 T cell receptor beta chains below was sequenced from the same sample in a study of human T cells and chemical hapten exposure. One entry per CDR3 protein, called by TCRdb with MiXCR from the RACE reads. In the table there are roughly 120,000 distinct CDR3 sequences, roughly a tenth of which are singletons. Noted time point: patch test 2, 6 weeks after DPC sensitization. Treatment here: therapeutic diphenylcyclopropenone sensitization with weekly scalp DPC. The specimen comprised whole blood, sampled in connection with sensitization to the hapten diphenylcyclopropenone (DPC). These receptors were taken from a woman aged 40 to 49 with alopecia areata. Some clones in this sample may be carry-over from other donors' samples.

This sequence joins TRBV4-3 and TRBJ2-2; a weak D match, TRBD1 (6 bases). CDR3 length equals 15 residues. The germline CDR1 and CDR2 sequences are LGHNA and YSLEER. V was shortened by 4 bases and J by 1 base, with 10 bases between the two germline ends. CDR3 bases: TGCGCCAGCAGCCCCCAGACAGGGAACACCGGGGAGCTGTTTTTT. This sequence encodes CASSPQTGNTGELFF.

This clonotype turned up a few times. This chain links TRBV4-2 with TRBJ1-6; 8 bases are shared with TRBD1. V dropped 0 bases and J dropped 8; count of bases not matched to a gene: 9. The CDR3 contains 17 residues. Germline-derived CDR1 and CDR2 are LGHNA and YNFKEQ. The CDR3 DNA sequence: TGTGCCAGCAGCCAAGAAGTTTGGGGACAGGACCATTCACCCCTCCACTTT. This sequence encodes CASSQEVWGQDHSPLHF.

On this clonotype itself: A read error is possible here, since a much larger clone lies one base away. V usage is TRBV6-6 and J usage is TRBJ2-1, with 12 bases identical to TRBD2. The length of the CDR3 is 15 residues. Germline values: CDR1 MNHNY, CDR2 SVGAGI (reference sequence). CDR3 nucleotides: TGTACCAGCAGTCCGGGACTAGCGGGCTTCGATGAGCAGTTCTTC. Translating it yields CTSSPGLAGFDEQFF.

The V call is TRBV20-1, the J call TRBJ2-1; 16 nucleotides match TRBD2. The CDR3 is 17 amino acids. Germline-derived CDR1 and CDR2 are DFQATT and SNEGSKA (reference sequence). Trimming cost V 5 bases and J 2 bases; bases outside gene matches: 6. The chain's CDR3 is CSAPGLAGGRPYNEQFF. CDR3 DNA: TGCAGTGCTCCGGGACTAGCGGGGGGGAGGCCCTACAATGAGCAGTTCTTC.

This clonotype was counted at least ten times. The chain links TRBV20-1 to TRBJ1-2; tentative D call: TRBD1 (6 bases). This CDR3 has 15 residues. Germline V gene lookup returns CDR1 DFQATT and CDR2 SNEGSKA (reference sequence). Trimming cost V 0 bases and J 4 bases, with 15 bases left between them. CDR3 sequence reads: CSARDGNRAGYGYTF. The CDR3 bases are TGCAGTGCTAGAGATGGAAACAGGGCGGGCTATGGCTACACCTTC.

This clonotype appeared many times. The rearrangement uses TRBV7-3 and TRBJ2-5; perhaps D is TRBD1 or TRBD2 (6 bases each). The germline V gene has CDR1 SGHTA and CDR2 FQGTGA. The CDR3 covers 13 residues. Trimming removed 5 bases from V and 5 bases from J, with 12 bases in between. The CDR3: CASSGGPGETQYF. As DNA, the CDR3 is TGTGCCAGCAGCGGGGGGCCCGGGGAGACCCAGTACTTC.

This clonotype has at least ten counts. The rearrangement uses TRBV6-2 or TRBV6-3 and TRBJ1-2; D call uncertain. CDR3 length: 13 residues. Germline-derived CDR1 and CDR2 are MNHEY and SVGEGT. The germline V and J ends were trimmed by 5 bases and 2 bases, with 9 bases remaining between them. This CDR3 reads CASSPTTNYGYTF. CDR3 in DNA: TGTGCCAGCAGTCCCACGACAAACTATGGCTACACCTTC.

This clonotype was counted ten times or more. This chain joins TRBV28 and TRBJ1-5; D unresolved. The CDR3 is 15 residues long. Germline V gene lookup returns CDR1 MDHEN and CDR2 SYDVKM. The V end was cut by 10 bases, the J end by 1 base, with 17 bases between. The CDR3 nucleotides read TGTGCCACCCGGTTTTCCAGTGGAAGCAATCAGCCCCAGCATTTT. Translating gives CATRFSSGSNQPQHF.

This clonotype was recorded at least ten times. This chain links TRBV6-5 with TRBJ2-4; 7 nucleotides align to TRBD2. V shed 5 bases and J 2 bases; nucleotides not matched to a gene: 3. Germline assignment: CDR1 MNHEY and CDR2 SVGAGI. This CDR3 is built from 14 residues. The CDR3 region has the DNA TGTGCCAGCAGTGCGGGACTAACCAAAAACATTCAGTACTTC. Translated: CASSAGLTKNIQYF.

V is TRBV4-3 and J is TRBJ2-3; perhaps TRBD1 as D (5 bases). Germline loops: CDR1 LGHNA, CDR2 YSLEER. Trimming removed 0 bases from V and 0 bases from J, with 10 bases in between. The CDR3 length is 16 residues. CDR3 sequence (DNA): TGCGCCAGCAGCCAAGAGCCAGGGCCCAGCACAGATACGCAGTATTTT. Protein sequence: CASSQEPGPSTDTQYF.

This clonotype was observed a handful of times. This rearrangement joins TRBV27 to TRBJ2-3; D might be TRBD2 (6 bases). CDR1 and CDR2 from the germline V gene are MNHEY and SMNVEV (reference sequence). The CDR3 runs 13 residues. The V end was cut by 6 bases, the J end by 6 bases, with 13 bases between. CDR3 amino acids: CASSPPGRDTQYF. CDR3 DNA sequence: TGTGCCAGCAGCCCCCCAGGGAGGGATACGCAGTATTTT.

This clonotype has just a few counts. The chain couples TRBV2 to TRBJ2-7; D not resolved. CDR1 and CDR2 (germline): SNHLY, FYNNEI. The CDR3 covers 10 residues. The V end lost 6 bases, the J end lost 4 bases, and 4 bases lay between the germline ends. As DNA, the CDR3 is TGTGCCAGCAGGGGATACGAGCAGTACTTC. It yields the protein CASRGYEQYF.

Note on this clonotype: The missing conserved phenylalanine or tryptophan at the end of this CDR3 makes a read error likely. The chain has TRBV7-9 and TRBJ1-1; maybe TRBD1 (5 bases). Trimming removed 4 bases at V and 0 bases at J, with 9 bases between. CDR1 is SEHNR and CDR2 is FQNEAQ in the germline V gene (reference sequence). CDR3 size: 14 residues. CDR3 in amino acids: CASSWRTMNTEAFL. The CDR3 DNA sequence: TGTGCCAGCAGCTGGAGGACAATGAACACTGAAGCTTTCTTA.

DNA for the CDR3: TGTGCCAGCAGCCTCTCCGGGGGAGCCTACGAGCAGTACTTC. Amino acid sequence: CASSLSGGAYEQYF. The gene calls are TRBV28 and TRBJ2-7; tentatively, D is TRBD2 (6 bases). Germline V lookup: CDR1 MDHEN, CDR2 SYDVKM. The CDR3 has 14 residues. The V and J ends lost 6 bases and 2 bases respectively, with 14 bases between them.

In its sample, this clonotype was seen a few times. The rearrangement joins TRBV4-3 to TRBJ2-7, with D maybe TRBD1 (5 bases). Between the trimmed V and J ends, which lost 3 bases and 11 bases, there was a span of 20 bases. CDR1 LGHNA and CDR2 YSLEER come from the germline V gene. The CDR3 runs 14 residues. CDR3 region: CASSHPPAALGEYF. The CDR3 DNA reads as TGCGCCAGCAGCCATCCCCCAGCAGCCCTAGGGGAGTACTTC.

The chain is built from TRBV5-1 and TRBJ1-2; 7 bases are shared with TRBD1. Germline lookup yields CDR1 SGHRS and CDR2 YFSETQ. The CDR3 runs to 14 residues. Trimming cost V 0 bases and J 10 bases; bases outside gene matches: 9. CDR3 loop: CASSLGGTVEYYTF. For the CDR3, the DNA is TGCGCCAGCAGCTTGGGAGGGACAGTTGAATACTACACCTTC.

The DNA for the CDR3 is TGTGCCAGCAGCTACAGGGTCAATCAGCCCCAGCATTTT. It translates to CASSYRVNQPQHF. The V and J genes are TRBV7-9 and TRBJ1-5, with D perhaps TRBD1 (6 bases). The CDR3 is 13 residues long. Germline V gene sequence: CDR1 SEHNR, CDR2 FQNEAQ (reference sequence). V dropped 4 bases and J dropped 3 bases, with 7 bases sitting between them.

This clonotype was observed a few times. The chain employs TRBV18 and TRBJ1-2; TRBD1 might be the D (6 bases). Germline V CDR1 and CDR2: KGHSH, LQKENI. The V end was cut by 4 bases, the J end by 6 bases, with 15 bases between. The CDR3 extends over 14 amino acids. CDR3 coding DNA: TGTGCCAGCTCACTGAGATGGGGGGCCGATGGCTACACCTTC. Its protein product is CASSLRWGADGYTF.

The V call is TRBV29-1, the J call TRBJ2-3; no clear D gene. Germline V gives CDR1 SQVTM, CDR2 ANQGSEA. CDR3 length: 12 residues. The V end was cut by 7 bases, the J end by 6 bases, with 14 bases between. DNA for the CDR3: TGCAGCGGGGTATCCAGGCGGGATACGCAGTATTTT. This gives the protein CSGVSRRDTQYF.

This clonotype was picked up many times. The chain employs TRBV7-2 and TRBJ1-1; D is possibly TRBD1 (6 bases). V lost 3 bases and J lost 1, with 9 bases in between. The germline gives CDR1 SGHTA, CDR2 FQGNSA. The CDR3 totals 14 residues. CDR3 sequence (DNA): TGTGCCAGCAGCTTGGCAGGGGCGAACACTGAAGCTTTCTTT. This translates into CASSLAGANTEAFF.

This clonotype appeared many times. The junction does not match germline at one end; this may be a read error. Written as DNA, the CDR3 is TGTGCCAGCAGTTTAGCCCGGGACTTCGAGCAGTACTTC. Its protein product is CASSLARDFEQYF. This chain uses TRBV7-2 with TRBJ2-7, with a weak D call TRBD2 (6 bases). Germline-derived CDR1 and CDR2 are SGHTA and FQGNSA. The CDR3 totals 13 residues.

This chain uses TRBV7-9 with TRBJ1-1; TRBD1 might be the D (5 bases). The CDR3 loop spans 15 amino acids. V shed 3 bases and J shed 0 bases, with 11 bases lying between them. From germline, CDR1 is SEHNR and CDR2 FQNEAQ (reference sequence). CDR3 sequence: CASSLNGQMNTEAFF. CDR3 DNA: TGTGCCAGCAGCTTGAACGGACAAATGAACACTGAAGCTTTCTTT.

This clonotype came up many times. The chain links TRBV28 to TRBJ1-5; D is unresolved. CDR3 length: 12 residues. Per the germline V gene, CDR1 is MDHEN and CDR2 is SYDVKM. Trimming left V 2 bases short and J 5 bases short, with 4 bases between. In DNA form, the CDR3 reads TGTGCCAGCAGTTTAGAGGATCAGCCCCAGCATTTT. This translates into CASSLEDQPQHF.

Many counts were recorded for this clonotype. The chain combines TRBV6-2 or TRBV6-3 with TRBJ2-2; the D call may be TRBD1 or TRBD2 (5 bases each). V was pared by 3 bases and J by 4 bases, with 12 bases between. The CDR3 covers 15 residues. Germline CDR1 MNHEY, CDR2 SVGEGT. This CDR3 is CASSYEGLSTGELFF. In nucleotides, the CDR3 is TGTGCCAGCAGTTATGAGGGGCTGAGCACCGGGGAGCTGTTTTTT.

The genes are TRBV6-1 and TRBJ2-7; D remains unclear. V lost 3 bases and J lost 7, with 10 bases in between. This CDR3 is 12 amino acids long. The germline gives CDR1 MNHNS, CDR2 SASEGT. CDR3 in DNA: TGTGCCAGCAGTGAGTTTAGCCGGGAGCAGTACTTC. It is translated as CASSEFSREQYF.

This clonotype was recorded at least ten times. The chain combines TRBV11-2 with TRBJ2-3, with TRBD2 identical over 8 bases. Germline lookup yields CDR1 SGHAT and CDR2 FQNNGV. Germline trimming cut 2 bases from V and 4 bases from J; bases unmatched to any gene: 11. This CDR3 region has 17 residues. The CDR3 coding sequence is TGTGCCAGCAGCTTACCAGTGGAACGGGGGGGTTCAGATACGCAGTATTTT. Protein: CASSLPVERGGSDTQYF.

This clonotype was observed once. A much larger clone lies one base from this, so it may be a read error. This chain uses TRBV7-2 with TRBJ2-7; TRBD1 agrees at 9 bases. The CDR3 has 15 residues. Germline assignment: CDR1 SGHTA and CDR2 FQGNSA. V lost 4 bases to trimming and J lost 9 bases; unmatched junction nucleotides: 13. CDR3 in amino acids: CASSSPGQGQIVQYF. In DNA, the CDR3 is TGTGCCAGCAGCTCGCCGGGACAGGGCCAGATCGTGCAGTACTTC.

The chain couples TRBV5-1 to TRBJ2-7; 8 bases align to TRBD1. The V segment lost 4 bases and the J segment 6 bases; nucleotides outside the gene matches: 12. This CDR3 region has 15 residues. Germline V gene lookup returns CDR1 SGHRS and CDR2 YFSETQ. The CDR3 region is CASSPFPGQAREQYF. CDR3 nucleotide sequence: TGCGCCAGCAGCCCCTTCCCGGGACAGGCCCGCGAGCAGTACTTC.

This clonotype was seen only a few times. The chain employs TRBV4-1 and TRBJ2-4; the D gene is possibly TRBD2 (5 bases). Per the germline V gene, CDR1 is MGHRA and CDR2 is YSYEKL. The CDR3 is made up of 16 amino acids. V lost 0 bases and J lost 0, with 9 bases in between. The CDR3 nucleotides read TGCGCCAGCAGCCAAGATGAAGGACTAGCCAAAAACATTCAGTACTTC. It is translated as CASSQDEGLAKNIQYF.

This clonotype was counted between two and nine times. V is TRBV7-3 and J is TRBJ1-1; perhaps TRBD1 as D (6 bases). The CDR3 length is 13 residues. Trimming removed 5 bases at V and 7 bases at J, with 14 bases between. Germline values: CDR1 SGHTA, CDR2 FQGTGA. The CDR3 loop is CASSPWEGGEAFF. The CDR3 DNA follows: TGTGCCAGCAGCCCCTGGGAGGGGGGTGAAGCTTTCTTT.

The rearrangement joins TRBV28 to TRBJ1-5; D gene ambiguous. Germline CDR1 is MDHEN and CDR2 is SYDVKM. The CDR3 covers 12 residues. V was pared by 5 bases and J by 3 bases, with 5 bases between. The CDR3 protein is CASSRANQPQHF. In DNA form, the CDR3 reads TGTGCCAGCAGTCGTGCCAATCAGCCCCAGCATTTT.